This T cell receptor (beta chain) was identified during a study of blood T cell repertoires in COVID-19. Study overall: Both acute and convalescent COVID-19 samples were obtained from the United States, Italy and Spain.

Generated by immunoSEQ multiplex PCR, the TCRdb table keeps only in-frame clones and is missing some. The sample records around 380,000 clones, about 87% being singletons. Those enrolled, adults aged roughly 18 to 95 years, came from roughly 23 US areas. Recovery among Cohort 3 donors was established by two negative PCRs, clearance, or symptom resolution. Germline V lookup: CDR1 SEHNR, CDR2 FQNEAQ (reference sequence). This CDR3 is 13 amino acids long. V lost 3 bases and J lost 4; bases outside the gene matches: 2. The chain employs TRBV7-9 and TRBJ1-1, with 7 bases matching TRBD1. Material for sequencing was PBMCs or T cells enriched from blood (not recorded which). The source of this sequence is a man aged 25-45 years who had recovered from COVID-19. The DNA for the CDR3 is TGTGCCAGCAGCTTTAACAGGGGCACTGAAGCTTTCTTT. Translating gives CASSFNRGTEAFF.